This T cell receptor (beta chain) derives from a study of human T cells and chemical hapten exposure. Study at large: TCR yields per sample varied mostly from small pooled library volume differences.

Whole-study results and caveats: Following DPC sensitization, TCRs present above 1 in 1000 frequency showed no change.

Documented time point: healthy volunteer bleed at 2 weeks. It was unfractionated whole blood from which total RNA was extracted. The study's library attached unique molecular identifiers to single cDNA molecules. In the authors' workflow: Counts of TCRs in each sample centred on a median of 95,638 and extended from about 20,000 to 690,000. TCRdb reprocessed the RACE reads with MiXCR, giving one entry per CDR3 protein. The V and J calls, along with clone size, are taken from TCRdb and not from the paper's own processing. The sample records 100,000 to 150,000 distinct CDR3 sequences, approximately 9.5% being singletons. Losses at the gene ends were 0 bases for V and 0 bases for J; bases not matched to a gene: 3. CDR3 size: 16 residues. Germline-derived CDR1 and CDR2 are DFQATT and SNEGSKA (reference sequence). This clonotype was observed many times. Its antigen is still unknown.

This receptor was obtained from a male donor in good health. Some clones in this sample may be carry-over from other donors' samples. The sequenced sample was whole blood. The chain carries TRBV20-1 and TRBJ2-5; 11 bases match TRBD2. The CDR3 nucleotides read TGCAGTGCTAGAGATCTAGCGGGAGGTGACCAAGAGACCCAGTACTTC. It encodes CSARDLAGGDQETQYF.